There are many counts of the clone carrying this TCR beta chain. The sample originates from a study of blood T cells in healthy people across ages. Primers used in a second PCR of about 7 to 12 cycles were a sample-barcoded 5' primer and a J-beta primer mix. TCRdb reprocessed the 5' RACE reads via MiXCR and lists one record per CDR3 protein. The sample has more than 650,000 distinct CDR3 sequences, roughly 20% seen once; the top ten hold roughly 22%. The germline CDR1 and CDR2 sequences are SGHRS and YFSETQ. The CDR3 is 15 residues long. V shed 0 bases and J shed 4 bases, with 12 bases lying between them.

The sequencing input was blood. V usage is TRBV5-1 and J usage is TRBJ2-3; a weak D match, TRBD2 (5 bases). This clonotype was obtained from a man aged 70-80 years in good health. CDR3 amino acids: CASSLEVGVADTQYF. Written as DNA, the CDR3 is TGCGCCAGCAGCTTGGAGGTGGGAGTGGCAGATACGCAGTATTTT. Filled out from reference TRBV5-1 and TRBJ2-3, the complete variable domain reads KAGVTQTPRYLIKTRGQQVTLSCSPISGHRSVSWYQQTPGQGLQFLFEYFSETQRNKGNFPGRFSGRQFSNSRSEMNVSTLELGDSALYLCASSLEVGVADTQYFGPGTRLTVL.